This TCR beta chain was found in a study of T cells in Graves' hyperthyroidism and ophthalmopathy. Study details: Peripheral blood was secured at the point of initial diagnosis, before any treatment.

The blood was taken when hyperthyroidism was first diagnosed, before any ophthalmopathy symptoms showed up. The authors obtained PBMCs from around 10 ml of fresh peripheral blood. The investigators amplified TCR beta CDR3 regions from RNA transcripts. The HTBI primer set served for first-round RT-PCR of the TCR CDR3. Each CDR3 protein is one row after TCRdb ran MiXCR on the multiplex PCR reads. The sample holds hundreds of thousands of distinct CDR3 sequences, about 15% seen once. The source of this sequence is a woman in her twenties or thirties with Graves' hyperthyroidism that later progressed to Graves' ophthalmopathy. The specimen sequenced was blood.

In nucleotides, the CDR3 is TGTGCCAGCAGCTTAACCGGGACTACACAAGAGACCCAGTACTTC. Amino acids: CASSLTGTTQETQYF. The chain has TRBV11-3 and TRBJ2-5, with 7 bases lining up with TRBD2. After removal of 2 bases from V and 2 bases from J, the junction contained 5 bases not matched to a gene. The germline V gene encodes CDR1 SGHNT and CDR2 YENEEA. The CDR3 covers 15 residues.